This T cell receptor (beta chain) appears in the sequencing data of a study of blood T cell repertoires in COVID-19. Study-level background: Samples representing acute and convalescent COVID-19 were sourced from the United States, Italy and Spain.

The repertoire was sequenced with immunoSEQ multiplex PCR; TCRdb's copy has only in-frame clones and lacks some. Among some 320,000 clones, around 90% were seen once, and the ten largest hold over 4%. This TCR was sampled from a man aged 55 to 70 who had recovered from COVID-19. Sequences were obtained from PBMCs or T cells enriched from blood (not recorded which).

In DNA form, the CDR3 reads TGTGCCAGTAGTTCAGGGGTGGCTGGGGCCAACGTCCTGACTTTC. Translation gives CASSSGVAGANVLTF. This chain uses TRBV19 with TRBJ2-6, with a weak D call TRBD1 (6 bases). V dropped 5 bases and J dropped 2 bases, with 10 bases sitting between them. The CDR3 sequence is 15 residues long. Germline V lookup: CDR1 LNHDA, CDR2 SQIVND (reference sequence).